One and the same sample provided the 11 T cell receptor beta chains below, sequenced in a study of T cells in localized non-small cell lung cancer. TCRdb's copy holds only in-frame clones and misses some; the assay was immunoSEQ multiplex PCR. The repertoire holds 59,000 or so clones, with approximately 93% as singletons. Source: peripheral blood, taken before any cancer treatment. The receptors come from a man aged 35-75 years with stage I lung adenocarcinoma.

The V and J genes are TRBV13 and TRBJ2-1; 7 bases map to TRBD2. Trimming took 6 bases from V and 2 from J; bases not matched to a gene: 1. This CDR3 has 13 amino acids. Germline CDR1 is PRHDT and CDR2 is FYEKMQ (reference sequence). In DNA, the CDR3 is TGTGCCAGCAGGGCGGGAGCCTACAATGAGCAGTTCTTC. Translation: CASRAGAYNEQFF.

This chain connects TRBV19 to TRBJ1-1; TRBD1 matches 8 bases. The ends lost 8 bases at V and 3 bases at J; junction bases unmatched: 8. CDR1 is LNHDA and CDR2 is SQIVND in the germline V gene (reference sequence). The CDR3 is 14 amino acids. This CDR3 reads CASSTGAQDTEAFF. The CDR3 DNA follows: TGTGCCAGTTCGACAGGGGCCCAGGACACTGAAGCTTTCTTT.

This sequence joins TRBV4-2 and TRBJ2-3, with 10 bases fitting TRBD2. Germline CDR1 is LGHNA and CDR2 is YNFKEQ. CDR3 length: 15 residues. After removal of 4 bases from V and 4 bases from J, the junction contained 5 bases not matched to a gene. CDR3 protein: CASSPLAGGADTQYF. CDR3 DNA sequence: TGTGCCAGCAGCCCCTTAGCGGGAGGAGCAGATACGCAGTATTTT.

The V gene is TRBV19, the J gene TRBJ2-3; 11 bases line up with TRBD2. CDR1 LNHDA and CDR2 SQIVND come from the germline V gene (reference sequence). V lost 4 bases to trimming and J lost 4 bases; unmatched junction nucleotides: 7. The CDR3 runs to 16 residues. The CDR3 coding sequence is TGTGCCAGTAGTACTAATTTACTAGCGGGAGCAGATACGCAGTATTTT. Its protein is CASSTNLLAGADTQYF.

The chain links TRBV11-2 to TRBJ2-5, with 7 bases fitting TRBD2. Losses at the gene ends were 3 bases for V and 1 base for J; bases not matched to a gene: 5. The CDR3 sequence is 15 residues long. The V gene's germline CDR1 is SGHAT and CDR2 FQNNGV. CDR3 bases: TGTGCCAGCAGCTTTCTTCCTAGCGGCCAAGAGACCCAGTACTTC. This sequence encodes CASSFLPSGQETQYF.

The CDR3 DNA reads as TGTGCCAGCAGCTACCATCGCGGTACTAGCACAGATACGCAGTATTTT. Translation gives CASSYHRGTSTDTQYF. This chain connects TRBV13 to TRBJ2-3; D ambiguous. The CDR3 consists of 16 residues. Trimming took off 4 bases at V and 0 bases at J, with 14 bases between the two ends. Germline V gives CDR1 PRHDT, CDR2 FYEKMQ (reference sequence).

The J gene is TRBJ2-3, the V gene TRBV18; 7 bases fit TRBD1. The CDR3 is 14 residues long. Germline CDR1 is KGHSH and CDR2 is LQKENI. Unmatched junction bases numbered 2, after V lost 3 bases and J lost 2 bases. The CDR3 DNA sequence: TGTGCCAGCTCACCCGGACAGGCCACAGATACGCAGTATTTT. It is translated as CASSPGQATDTQYF. The full variable domain, its missing parts supplied by reference TRBV18 and TRBJ2-3, is NAGVMQNPRHLVRRRGQEARLRCSPMKGHSHVYWYRQLPEEGLKFMVYLQKENIIDESGMPKERFSAEFPKEGPSILRIQQVVRGDSAAYFCASSPGQATDTQYFGPGTRLTVL.

The V and J genes are TRBV11-2 and TRBJ1-1; D might be TRBD1 (5 bases). The CDR3 runs 16 residues. V was shortened by 0 bases and J by 3 bases, with 14 bases between the two germline ends. Per the germline V gene, CDR1 is SGHAT and CDR2 is FQNNGV. The CDR3 region is CASSLDYIAGHTEAFF. CDR3 sequence (DNA): TGTGCCAGCAGCTTAGATTATATTGCAGGGCACACTGAAGCTTTCTTT.

The chain employs TRBV9 and TRBJ1-1; 7 positions agree with TRBD1. This CDR3 spans 17 amino acids. CDR1 is SGDLS, CDR2 YYNGEE, per germline. J was trimmed by 0 bases and V by 0 bases; bases with no gene match: 8. The CDR3 here is CASSVVPDRAMNTEAFF. In DNA, the CDR3 is TGTGCCAGCAGCGTAGTTCCCGACAGGGCCATGAACACTGAAGCTTTCTTT.

This rearrangement joins TRBV19 to TRBJ2-7; 12 positions agree with TRBD1. The germline V gene has CDR1 LNHDA and CDR2 SQIVND (reference sequence). V lost 5 bases and J lost 6; bases outside the gene matches: 2. The length of the CDR3 is 13 residues. CDR3 coding DNA: TGTGCCAGTAGTGGGACAGGGGGCTTCGAGCAGTACTTC. Amino acid sequence: CASSGTGGFEQYF.

The V call is TRBV28, the J call TRBJ1-2; no firm D call. V was shortened by 6 bases and J by 2 bases, with 10 bases between the two germline ends. The CDR3 length is 13 residues. CDR1 and CDR2 from the germline V gene are MDHEN and SYDVKM. CDR3 coding DNA: TGTGCCAGCAGGCAGGCGGGGAACTATGGCTACACCTTC. It translates to CASRQAGNYGYTF.